These 32 T cell receptor beta chains were sequenced from one sample in a study of radiotherapy plus CTLA-4 blockade in lung cancer. Generated by immunoSEQ multiplex PCR, the TCRdb table keeps only in-frame clones and is missing some. The table has about 90,000 clones, approximately 83% seen once. Sequences were derived from peripheral blood, sampled from a patient treated with radiotherapy plus ipilimumab. The origin of the receptors is a human donor with non-small cell lung cancer that progressed on radiotherapy plus ipilimumab.

The V gene is TRBV5-1, the J gene TRBJ2-1; D is unclear. Per the germline V gene, CDR1 is SGHRS and CDR2 is YFSETQ. V dropped 0 bases and J dropped 2 bases, with 6 bases sitting between them. The CDR3 contains 14 residues. CDR3 loop: CASSLGSAYNEQFF. The CDR3 DNA is TGCGCCAGCAGCTTGGGGTCTGCCTACAATGAGCAGTTCTTC. The complete variable domain, with remaining parts taken from reference TRBV5-1 and TRBJ2-1, reads KAGVTQTPRYLIKTRGQQVTLSCSPISGHRSVSWYQQTPGQGLQFLFEYFSETQRNKGNFPGRFSGRQFSNSRSEMNVSTLELGDSALYLCASSLGSAYNEQFFGPGTRLTVL.

The rearrangement uses TRBV7-6 and TRBJ2-5; 11 bases are shared with TRBD2. The V gene end was trimmed by 1 base and the J gene end by 2 bases; junction bases not matched to a gene: 3. This CDR3 spans 16 amino acids. Germline V gene data show CDR1 as SGHVS and CDR2 as FNYEAQ. The CDR3 spells CASSLGTSGSQETQYF. DNA of the CDR3: TGTGCCAGCAGCTTAGGGACTAGCGGGTCACAAGAGACCCAGTACTTC.

The chain employs TRBV14 and TRBJ2-3; D call uncertain. Germline CDR1 reads SGHDN; CDR2 reads FVKESK. CDR3 size: 12 residues. V was shortened by 4 bases and J by 4 bases, with 6 bases between the two germline ends. The CDR3 DNA is TGTGCCAGCAGCCCCCAAGCAGATACGCAGTATTTT. Amino acids: CASSPQADTQYF.

The chain is built from TRBV6-6 and TRBJ1-5; TRBD1 agrees at 7 bases. The CDR3 loop spans 15 amino acids. Trimming cost V 2 bases and J 5 bases; bases outside gene matches: 6. Germline V gene data show CDR1 as MNHNY and CDR2 as SVGAGI (reference sequence). For the CDR3, the DNA is TGTGCCAGCAGTTACAGCAGGGGGTCGCATCAGCCCCAGCATTTT. Residues: CASSYSRGSHQPQHF.

The V call is TRBV7-2, the J call TRBJ2-1; tentative D call: TRBD1 (5 bases). From germline, CDR1 is SGHTA and CDR2 FQGNSA. This CDR3 region has 14 residues. The V end was cut by 1 base, the J end by 2 bases, with 6 bases between. The CDR3 nucleotides read TGTGCCAGCAGCTTAGTGACAGCCTACAATGAGCAGTTCTTC. Its translation is CASSLVTAYNEQFF.

The V and J genes are TRBV19 and TRBJ2-7; tentatively, D is TRBD2 (5 bases). The CDR3 extends over 14 amino acids. Germline CDR1 reads LNHDA; CDR2 reads SQIVND (reference sequence). Trimming removed 7 bases at V and 0 bases at J, with 13 bases between. In DNA form, the CDR3 reads TGTGCCAGTAACCAAGCCAGCGGCTCCTACGAGCAGTACTTC. This codes for CASNQASGSYEQYF. Supplemented by reference TRBV19 and TRBJ2-7, the full variable domain reads DGGITQSPKYLFRKEGQNVTLSCEQNLNHDAMYWYRQDPGQGLRLIYYSQIVNDFQKGDIAEGYSVSREKKESFPLTVTSAQKNPTAFYLCASNQASGSYEQYFGPGTRLTVT.

The CDR3 here is CAWKIGGGGYTF. The CDR3 DNA follows: TGTGCCTGGAAAATAGGCGGGGGTGGCTACACCTTC. The chain uses TRBV30 and TRBJ1-2; possible D gene TRBD1, 5 bases. Trimming stripped 4 bases from V and 7 bases from J, with 13 bases between. This CDR3 is 12 amino acids long. From germline, CDR1 is GTSNPN and CDR2 SVGIG (reference sequence).

The rearrangement joins TRBV2 to TRBJ1-4; the match to TRBD1 covers 12 bases. V lost 2 bases, J lost 2 bases, and 9 bases stayed unmatched. The germline V gene has CDR1 SNHLY and CDR2 FYNNEI. CDR3 length equals 19 residues. For the CDR3, the DNA is TGTGCCAGCAGTGAAATCGGGACAGGGGGCGCAAGGACTAATGAAAAACTGTTTTTT. Its translation is CASSEIGTGGARTNEKLFF. The whole variable domain, remainder taken from reference TRBV2 and TRBJ1-4, is EPEVTQTPSHQVTQMGQEVILRCVPISNHLYFYWYRQILGQKVEFLVSFYNNEISEKSEIFDDQFSVERPDGSNFTLKIRSTKLEDSAMYFCASSEIGTGGARTNEKLFFGSGTQLSVL.

The chain employs TRBV28 and TRBJ2-3; 9 nucleotides line up with TRBD1. The length of the CDR3 is 14 residues. Germline V CDR1 and CDR2: MDHEN, SYDVKM. V lost 8 bases and J lost 8; bases outside the gene matches: 11. CDR3 loop: CASSLTGGQGTQYF. The CDR3, as DNA: TGTGCCAGCTCCCTGACAGGGGGTCAAGGTACGCAGTATTTT.

The chain employs TRBV5-1 and TRBJ2-3, with D maybe TRBD1 (5 bases). V lost 0 bases and J 4 bases, leaving 12 bases between the germline ends. Germline V gene lookup returns CDR1 SGHRS and CDR2 YFSETQ. The CDR3 has 15 amino acids. The DNA for the CDR3 is TGCGCCAGCAGCTTGGCTCCAGGGTACGCAGATACGCAGTATTTT. Amino acid sequence: CASSLAPGYADTQYF.

The gene calls are TRBV7-2 and TRBJ2-5, with 8 bases identical to TRBD1. There are 14 residues in the CDR3. The germline CDR1 and CDR2 sequences are SGHTA and FQGNSA. J was trimmed by 4 bases and V by 2 bases; bases with no gene match: 3. Here the CDR3 DNA reads TGTGCCAGCAGCTTATCCGGACAGGGAGAGACCCAGTACTTC. Translation gives CASSLSGQGETQYF. The full variable domain, its missing parts supplied by reference TRBV7-2 and TRBJ2-5, is GAGVSQSPSNKVTEKGKDVELRCDPISGHTALYWYRQSLGQGLEFLIYFQGNSAPDKSGLPSDRFSAERTGGSVSTLTIQRTQQEDSAVYLCASSLSGQGETQYFGPGTRLLVL.

V usage is TRBV5-4 and J usage is TRBJ2-3; TRBD1 matches at 12 bases. The V gene's germline CDR1 is SGHNT and CDR2 YYREEE (reference sequence). J lost 6 bases, V lost 3 bases, and 2 bases had no gene match. This CDR3 is built from 14 residues. The CDR3 loop is CASSWGQGADTQYF. CDR3 bases: TGTGCCAGCAGCTGGGGACAGGGGGCGGATACGCAGTATTTT. The full variable domain, rest sourced from reference TRBV5-4 and TRBJ2-3, is ETGVTQSPTHLIKTRGQQVTLRCSSQSGHNTVSWYQQALGQGPQFIFQYYREEENGRGNFPPRFSGLQFPNYSSELNVNALELDDSALYLCASSWGQGADTQYFGPGTRLTVL.

J is TRBJ2-3 and V is TRBV10-3; 14 bases map to TRBD2. After removal of 5 bases from V and 8 bases from J, the junction contained 6 bases not matched to a gene. This CDR3 comprises 15 residues. Germline V lookup: CDR1 ENHRY, CDR2 SYGVKD. The DNA for the CDR3 is TGTGCCATCAGTAATAGGACTAGCGGGGGGTCTACGCAGTATTTT. This codes for CAISNRTSGGSTQYF.

V usage is TRBV4-3 and J usage is TRBJ1-4; 7 nucleotides line up with TRBD1. The V segment lost 2 bases and the J segment 7 bases; nucleotides outside the gene matches: 4. CDR1 is LGHNA and CDR2 is YSLEER in the germline V gene. The CDR3 covers 14 residues. This CDR3 reads CASSQRQGGEKLFF. In DNA, the CDR3 is TGCGCCAGCAGCCAAAGACAGGGCGGTGAAAAACTGTTTTTT.

This clone was found a few times. This sequence joins TRBV28 and TRBJ1-2; tentatively, D is TRBD1 (5 bases). Per the germline V gene, CDR1 is MDHEN and CDR2 is SYDVKM. V dropped 6 bases and J dropped 4 bases, with 12 bases sitting between them. The CDR3 sequence is 13 residues long. CDR3 amino acids: CASSRDSLYGYTF. CDR3 nucleotides: TGTGCCAGCAGCCGGGACTCACTCTATGGCTACACCTTC.

This rearrangement joins TRBV7-2 to TRBJ2-3; TRBD2 agrees at 14 bases. CDR3 size: 16 residues. CDR1 SGHTA and CDR2 FQGNSA come from the germline V gene. V shed 5 bases and J 3 bases; nucleotides not matched to a gene: 4. The CDR3 region has the DNA TGTGCCAGCAGCCCGCGACTAGCGGGGGGGACAGATACGCAGTATTTT. As protein: CASSPRLAGGTDTQYF.

This clone occurred a few times. This chain uses TRBV4-2 with TRBJ1-6, with D possibly matching TRBD1 (5 bases). The CDR3 covers 15 residues. The germline CDR1 and CDR2 sequences are LGHNA and YNFKEQ. Between the trimmed V and J ends, which lost 0 bases and 6 bases, there was a span of 9 bases. CDR3 sequence: CASSQDPGINSPLHF. The CDR3, as DNA: TGTGCCAGCAGCCAAGATCCAGGGATTAATTCACCCCTCCACTTT.

The V and J genes are TRBV7-3 and TRBJ2-7; TRBD1 matches 11 bases. This CDR3 is built from 13 residues. CDR1 is SGHTA and CDR2 is FQGTGA in the germline V gene. With 5 bases clipped from V and 6 bases from J, the junction kept 3 bases outside the gene matches. CDR3 bases: TGTGCCAGCAGCGGACAGGGGGCGAGCGAGCAGTACTTC. Translating gives CASSGQGASEQYF.

The chain uses TRBV7-2 and TRBJ2-5; no firm D call. Germline V gene lookup returns CDR1 SGHTA and CDR2 FQGNSA. V lost 5 bases to trimming and J lost 3 bases, with 10 bases between them. The CDR3 has 13 amino acids. In nucleotides, the CDR3 is TGTGCCAGCAGCCGCCAGGAGAAAGAGACCCAGTACTTC. Protein product: CASSRQEKETQYF. The entire variable domain, with the rest obtained from reference TRBV7-2 and TRBJ2-5, is as follows: GAGVSQSPSNKVTEKGKDVELRCDPISGHTALYWYRQSLGQGLEFLIYFQGNSAPDKSGLPSDRFSAERTGGSVSTLTIQRTQQEDSAVYLCASSRQEKETQYFGPGTRLLVL.

The genes are TRBV14 and TRBJ1-1, with D possibly being TRBD1 (5 bases). The germline V gene encodes CDR1 SGHDN and CDR2 FVKESK. The CDR3 is made up of 13 amino acids. V was cut by 5 bases and J by 5 bases, with 12 bases left in between. The CDR3 nucleotides read TGTGCCAGCAGCACGGAGGGGTTTACTGAAGCTTTCTTT. Protein sequence: CASSTEGFTEAFF. The whole variable domain, filled in from reference TRBV14 and TRBJ1-1, reads EAGVTQFPSHSVIEKGQTVTLRCDPISGHDNLYWYRRVMGKEIKFLLHFVKESKQDESGMPNNRFLAERTGGTYSTLKVQPAELEDSGVYFCASSTEGFTEAFFGQGTRLTVV.

V and J are TRBV7-2 and TRBJ1-5; possibly TRBD1 for D (5 bases). Germline CDR1 is SGHTA and CDR2 is FQGNSA. The V and J ends lost 5 bases and 7 bases respectively, with 12 bases between them. CDR3 length equals 13 residues. The CDR3 spells CASSPDSFQPQHF. Here the CDR3 DNA reads TGTGCCAGCAGCCCAGACAGTTTCCAGCCCCAGCATTTT.

J is TRBJ2-7 and V is TRBV19; D remains unclear. Per germline, CDR1 LNHDA and CDR2 SQIVND (reference sequence). V was pared by 6 bases and J by 2 bases, with 17 bases between. This CDR3 contains 15 residues. The CDR3 loop is CASSGPPSAPYEQYF. The DNA for the CDR3 is TGTGCCAGTAGCGGTCCCCCGTCGGCCCCCTACGAGCAGTACTTC.

V and J are TRBV5-1 and TRBJ2-5; 8 nucleotides agree with TRBD2. CDR1 SGHRS and CDR2 YFSETQ come from the germline V gene. With V trimmed by 2 bases and J by 5 bases, 5 bases remained unmatched. This CDR3 region has 14 residues. CDR3 nucleotide sequence: TGCGCCAGCAGCTTCGGGACTAGATGGGAGACCCAGTACTTC. Translation: CASSFGTRWETQYF.

This clone was seen only once. The chain employs TRBV4-1 and TRBJ1-5, with TRBD1 identical over 8 bases. The J segment lost 2 bases and the V segment lost 3 bases, leaving 6 bases of the junction unmatched. The CDR3 is 16 residues long. Germline V gene lookup returns CDR1 MGHRA and CDR2 YSYEKL. CDR3 sequence (DNA): TGCGCCAGCAGCCAGGACGGACAGGGCGGCAATCAGCCCCAGCATTTT. Translation gives CASSQDGQGGNQPQHF.

The chain carries TRBV29-1 and TRBJ2-3; TRBD1 matches 7 bases. Unmatched junction bases numbered 8, after V lost 8 bases and J lost 3 bases. The CDR3 extends over 13 amino acids. The germline gives CDR1 SQVTM, CDR2 ANQGSEA. The CDR3 nucleotides read TGCAGCACGACAGGGTACGGTACAGATACGCAGTATTTT. Amino acid sequence: CSTTGYGTDTQYF.

The J gene is TRBJ1-3, the V gene TRBV5-1, with TRBD1 as a possible D gene (6 bases). Germline lookup yields CDR1 SGHRS and CDR2 YFSETQ. The V and J ends lost 0 bases and 0 bases respectively, with 10 bases between them. This CDR3 is built from 16 residues. In nucleotides, the CDR3 is TGCGCCAGCAGCTTGGGGCAGGGGAGCTCTGGAAACACCATATATTTT. Translated: CASSLGQGSSGNTIYF. Using reference TRBV5-1 and TRBJ1-3 for the parts outside the CDR3, the full variable domain is KAGVTQTPRYLIKTRGQQVTLSCSPISGHRSVSWYQQTPGQGLQFLFEYFSETQRNKGNFPGRFSGRQFSNSRSEMNVSTLELGDSALYLCASSLGQGSSGNTIYFGEGSWLTVV.

This clone appeared a few times. J is TRBJ1-1 and V is TRBV7-9; no clear D gene. In germline, CDR1 is SEHNR, CDR2 FQNEAQ (reference sequence). V dropped 3 bases and J dropped 4 bases, with 9 bases sitting between them. The CDR3 is 13 amino acids. The CDR3 DNA follows: TGTGCCAGCAGCTTTTTCGCGGGCACTGAAGCTTTCTTT. Translation gives CASSFFAGTEAFF. Looking up the rest from reference TRBV7-9 and TRBJ1-1 gives the full variable domain: DTGVSQNPRHKITKRGQNVTFRCDPISEHNRLYWYRQTLGQGPEFLTYFQNEAQLEKSRLLSDRFSAERPKGSFSTLEIQRTEQGDSAMYLCASSFFAGTEAFFGQGTRLTVV.

J is TRBJ1-2 and V is TRBV6-1; D gene uncertain. Per germline, CDR1 MNHNS and CDR2 SASEGT. Trimming stripped 10 bases from V and 0 bases from J, with 9 bases between. The CDR3 runs 12 residues. CDR3 amino acids: CAIKGSNYGYTF. CDR3 nucleotide sequence: TGTGCCATCAAAGGTTCTAACTATGGCTACACCTTC.

The V call is TRBV9, the J call TRBJ1-3; unclear D gene. The V end was cut by 4 bases, the J end by 0 bases, with 14 bases between. CDR1 and CDR2 from the germline V gene are SGDLS and YYNGEE. There are 16 residues in the CDR3. The CDR3 bases are TGTGCCAGCAGCACTCAACCCGGGAGCTCTGGAAACACCATATATTTT. It codes for CASSTQPGSSGNTIYF.

This chain's CDR3 is CAISGPGQAYGYTF. In nucleotides, the CDR3 is TGTGCCATCAGTGGTCCGGGGCAGGCCTATGGCTACACCTTC. This chain uses TRBV10-3 with TRBJ1-2; a weak D match, TRBD1 (5 bases). The CDR3 extends over 14 amino acids. V was pared by 4 bases and J by 4 bases, with 13 bases between. Germline-derived CDR1 and CDR2 are ENHRY and SYGVKD.

This chain connects TRBV10-2 to TRBJ1-2; tentatively, D is TRBD1 (5 bases). In germline, CDR1 is WSHSY, CDR2 SAAADI. V lost 8 bases and J lost 2, with 9 bases in between. This CDR3 contains 12 residues. In DNA, the CDR3 is TGCGCCAGCGGCGGGGGGAACTATGGCTACACCTTC. Its protein is CASGGGNYGYTF.

V usage is TRBV7-9 and J usage is TRBJ2-1, with 7 bases lining up with TRBD1. This CDR3 has 14 residues. The germline gives CDR1 SEHNR, CDR2 FQNEAQ (reference sequence). Trimming removed 5 bases from V and 9 bases from J; junction bases left unmatched: 10. As DNA, the CDR3 is TGTGCCAGCAGCCCTCAATACAGGGACAGTGAGCAGTTCTTC. This sequence encodes CASSPQYRDSEQFF.